This TCR beta chain was found in a study of blood T cells in healthy people across ages. Primed by a sample-barcoded 5' primer and a J-beta primer mix, a second PCR proceeded for about 6 to 12 cycles. MiXCR was run by TCRdb on the 5' RACE reads, yielding one entry per CDR3 protein. The sample lists around 1.5 million distinct CDR3 sequences; around 39% were seen once. Collection of ten milliliters of peripheral blood was performed for each donor. J lost 3 bases, V lost 5 bases, and 15 bases had no gene match. The CDR3 runs 17 residues. This sequence was found in a woman aged 18-30 years in good health. The gene calls are TRBV12-3 or TRBV12-4 and TRBJ1-1; 7 bases align to TRBD1. The sequencing sample was made of blood. This chain's CDR3 is CASSKQGNTLSDTEAFF. The CDR3 DNA follows: TGTGCCAGCAGTAAACAGGGGAATACGCTTTCGGACACTGAAGCTTTCTTT.